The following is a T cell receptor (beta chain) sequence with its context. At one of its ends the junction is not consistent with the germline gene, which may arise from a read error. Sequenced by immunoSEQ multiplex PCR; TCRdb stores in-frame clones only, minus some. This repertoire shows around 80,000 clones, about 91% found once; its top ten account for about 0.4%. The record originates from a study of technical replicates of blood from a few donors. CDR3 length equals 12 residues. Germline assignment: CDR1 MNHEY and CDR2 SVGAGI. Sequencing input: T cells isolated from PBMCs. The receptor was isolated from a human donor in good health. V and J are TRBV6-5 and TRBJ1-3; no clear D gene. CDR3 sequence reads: CASSYSGNTIYF. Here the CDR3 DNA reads TGTGCCAGCAGCTACTCTGGAAACACCATATATTTT.